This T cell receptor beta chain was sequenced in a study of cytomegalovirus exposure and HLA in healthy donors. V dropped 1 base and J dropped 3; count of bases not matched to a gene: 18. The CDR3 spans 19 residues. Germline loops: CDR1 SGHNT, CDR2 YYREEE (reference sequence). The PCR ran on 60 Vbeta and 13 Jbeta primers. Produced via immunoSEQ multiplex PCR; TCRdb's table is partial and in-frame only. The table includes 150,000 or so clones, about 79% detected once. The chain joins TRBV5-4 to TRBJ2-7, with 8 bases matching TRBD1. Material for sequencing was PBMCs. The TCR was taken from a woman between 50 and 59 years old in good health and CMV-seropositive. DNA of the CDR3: TGTGCCAGCAGCTTGAGGGTTTATGATTGGACAGGGACGCGCTACGAGCAGTACTTC. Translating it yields CASSLRVYDWTGTRYEQYF.